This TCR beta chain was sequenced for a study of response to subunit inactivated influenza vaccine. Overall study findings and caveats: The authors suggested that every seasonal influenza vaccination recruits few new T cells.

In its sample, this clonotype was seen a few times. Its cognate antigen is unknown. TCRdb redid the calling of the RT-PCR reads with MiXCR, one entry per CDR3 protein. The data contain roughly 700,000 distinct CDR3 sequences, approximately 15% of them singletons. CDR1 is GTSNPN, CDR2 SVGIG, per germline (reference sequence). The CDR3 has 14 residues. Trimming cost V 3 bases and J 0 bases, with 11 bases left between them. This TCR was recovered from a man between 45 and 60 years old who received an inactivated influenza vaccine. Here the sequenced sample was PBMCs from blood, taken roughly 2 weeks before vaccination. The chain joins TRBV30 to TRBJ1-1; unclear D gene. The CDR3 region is CAWSPFALNTEAFF. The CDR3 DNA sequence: TGTGCCTGGAGCCCCTTCGCCCTGAACACTGAAGCTTTCTTT. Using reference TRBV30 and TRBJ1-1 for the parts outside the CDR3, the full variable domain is SQTIHQWPATLVQPVGSPLSLECTVEGTSNPNLYWYRQAAGRGLQLLFYSVGIGQISSEVPQNLSASRPQDRQFILSSKKLLLSDSGFYLCAWSPFALNTEAFFGQGTRLTVV.